The subject of this entry is one T cell receptor beta chain. The antigen is undetermined. This specimen belongs to a study of PD-L1 blockade in urothelial cancer. On the study more broadly: Once treatment had started, blood was analyzed at 3 weeks (second dose) and again at 6 weeks. Median T cell yield per blood sample was about 150,000 cells. Points from the study as a whole: Below-median blood TCR clonality before treatment forecast better survival.

Trimming took 0 bases from V and 0 from J, leaving 10 bases between them. The germline gives CDR1 SGDLS, CDR2 YYNGEE. This CDR3 is built from 16 residues. Regarding time point: pretreatment peripheral blood. Enrolled patients showed locally advanced or metastatic urothelial carcinoma. Assay: immunoSEQ multiplex PCR; the TCRdb copy retains only in-frame clones and omits some. The sample records over 65,000 clones, 90% being singletons. V and J are TRBV9 and TRBJ2-1, with D possibly matching TRBD2 (6 bases). This material consisted of PBMCs, taken around atezolizumab (anti-PD-L1) treatment. The sequence derives from a man aged 70 or older with urothelial cancer. The CDR3, as DNA: TGTGCCAGCAGCGTAGACGACGGGGGCTCCTACAATGAGCAGTTCTTC. It encodes CASSVDDGGSYNEQFF.